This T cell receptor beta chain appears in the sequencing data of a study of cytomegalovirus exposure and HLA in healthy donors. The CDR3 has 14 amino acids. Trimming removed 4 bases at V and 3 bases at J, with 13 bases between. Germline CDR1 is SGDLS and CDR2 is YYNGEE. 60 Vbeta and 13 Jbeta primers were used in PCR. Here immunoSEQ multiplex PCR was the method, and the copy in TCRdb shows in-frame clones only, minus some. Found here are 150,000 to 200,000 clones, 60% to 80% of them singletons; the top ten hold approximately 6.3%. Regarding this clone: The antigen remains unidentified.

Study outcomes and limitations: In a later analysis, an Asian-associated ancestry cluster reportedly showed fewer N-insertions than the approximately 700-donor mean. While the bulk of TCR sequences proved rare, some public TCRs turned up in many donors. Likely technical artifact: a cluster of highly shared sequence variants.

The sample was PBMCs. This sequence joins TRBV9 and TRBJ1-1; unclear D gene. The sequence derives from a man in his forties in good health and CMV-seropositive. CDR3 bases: TGTGCCAGCAGCTCGGCCCTCGGGGACACTGAAGCTTTCTTT. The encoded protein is CASSSALGDTEAFF.